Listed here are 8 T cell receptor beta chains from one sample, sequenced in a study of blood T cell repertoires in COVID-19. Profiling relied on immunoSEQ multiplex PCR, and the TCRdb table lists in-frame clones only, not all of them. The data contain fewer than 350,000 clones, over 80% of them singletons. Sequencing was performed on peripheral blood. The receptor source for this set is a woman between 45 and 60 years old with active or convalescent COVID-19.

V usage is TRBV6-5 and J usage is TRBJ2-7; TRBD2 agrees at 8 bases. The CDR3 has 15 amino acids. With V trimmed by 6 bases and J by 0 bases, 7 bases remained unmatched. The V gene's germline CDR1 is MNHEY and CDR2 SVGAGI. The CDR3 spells CASRRLATSSYEQYF. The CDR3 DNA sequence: TGTGCCAGCAGGAGACTAGCGACAAGCTCCTACGAGCAGTACTTC.

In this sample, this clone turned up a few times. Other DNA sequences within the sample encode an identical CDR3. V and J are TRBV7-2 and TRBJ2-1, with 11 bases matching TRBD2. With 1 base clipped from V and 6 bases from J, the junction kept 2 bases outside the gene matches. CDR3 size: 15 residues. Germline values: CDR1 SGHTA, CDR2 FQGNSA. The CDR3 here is CASSLGLAGGNEQFF. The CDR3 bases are TGTGCCAGCAGCTTAGGGCTAGCGGGAGGCAATGAGCAGTTCTTC.

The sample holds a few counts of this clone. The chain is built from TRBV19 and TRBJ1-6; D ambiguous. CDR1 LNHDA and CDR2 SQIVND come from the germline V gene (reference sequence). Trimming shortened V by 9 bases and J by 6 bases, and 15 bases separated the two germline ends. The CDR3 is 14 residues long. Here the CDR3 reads CARASRLGNSPLHF. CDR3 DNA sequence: TGTGCCAGGGCCAGTAGGCTAGGTAATTCACCCCTCCACTTT. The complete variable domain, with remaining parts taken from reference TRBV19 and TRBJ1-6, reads DGGITQSPKYLFRKEGQNVTLSCEQNLNHDAMYWYRQDPGQGLRLIYYSQIVNDFQKGDIAEGYSVSREKKESFPLTVTSAQKNPTAFYLCARASRLGNSPLHFGNGTRLTVT.

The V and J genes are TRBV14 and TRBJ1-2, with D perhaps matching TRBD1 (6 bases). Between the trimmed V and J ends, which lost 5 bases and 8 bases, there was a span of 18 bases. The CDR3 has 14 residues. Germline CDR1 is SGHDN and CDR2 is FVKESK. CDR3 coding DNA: TGTGCCAGCAGCAAAATACAGGGAGGGTCCGGCTACACCTTC. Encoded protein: CASSKIQGGSGYTF.

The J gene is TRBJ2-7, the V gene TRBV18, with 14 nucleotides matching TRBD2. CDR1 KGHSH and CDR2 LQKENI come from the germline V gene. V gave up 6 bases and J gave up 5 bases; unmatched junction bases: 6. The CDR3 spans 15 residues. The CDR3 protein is CASSGGLAGGHEQYF. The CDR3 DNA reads TGTGCCAGCTCGGGAGGACTAGCGGGAGGCCACGAGCAGTACTTC.

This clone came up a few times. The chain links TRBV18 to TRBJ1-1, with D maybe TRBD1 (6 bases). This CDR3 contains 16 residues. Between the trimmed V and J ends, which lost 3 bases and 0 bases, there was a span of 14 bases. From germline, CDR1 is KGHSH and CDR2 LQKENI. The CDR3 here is CASSPTRGGLNTEAFF. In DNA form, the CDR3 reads TGTGCCAGCTCACCTACACGGGGGGGCCTGAACACTGAAGCTTTCTTT.

The CDR3 spells CASSPRTVFLGNTQYF. CDR3 bases: TGTGCCAGCTCACCACGGACAGTTTTTCTAGGGAATACGCAGTATTTT. The V gene is TRBV18, the J gene TRBJ2-3, with D maybe TRBD1 (6 bases). V was trimmed by 1 base and J by 7 bases, leaving 18 bases between them. The CDR3 consists of 16 residues. The V gene's germline CDR1 is KGHSH and CDR2 LQKENI.

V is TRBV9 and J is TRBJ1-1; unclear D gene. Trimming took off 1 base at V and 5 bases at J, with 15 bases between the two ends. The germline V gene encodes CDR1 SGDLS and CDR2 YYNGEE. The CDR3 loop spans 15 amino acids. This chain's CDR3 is CASSVLQSGRTEAFF. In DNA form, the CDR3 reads TGTGCCAGCAGCGTACTACAGTCGGGAAGGACTGAAGCTTTCTTT.